This T cell receptor beta chain was found in a study of blood T cell repertoires in COVID-19. Study background: PBMCs, B-cell-depleted T cells, or T cells were the source of the cDNA or gDNA that made up the material.

The CDR3 is 15 amino acids. The V segment lost 5 bases and the J segment 7 bases; nucleotides outside the gene matches: 10. Germline CDR1 is SGHTA and CDR2 is FQGNSA. Libraries were prepared by immunoSEQ multiplex PCR; TCRdb keeps only in-frame clonotypes and omits some of them. Found here are almost 400,000 clones, about nine tenths of them singletons; the top ten hold about 1.7%. Before being deemed recovered, Cohort 3 donors had two negative PCRs, clearance, or symptom resolution. The chain recombines TRBV7-2 with TRBJ1-4; 7 positions agree with TRBD1. The sequencing sample was made of PBMCs or T cells enriched from blood (not recorded which). This receptor was identified in a woman in her 30s who had recovered from COVID-19. The CDR3 spells CASSLGGGGVEKLFF. For the CDR3, the DNA is TGTGCCAGCAGCCTAGGAGGGGGCGGAGTTGAAAAACTGTTTTTT.